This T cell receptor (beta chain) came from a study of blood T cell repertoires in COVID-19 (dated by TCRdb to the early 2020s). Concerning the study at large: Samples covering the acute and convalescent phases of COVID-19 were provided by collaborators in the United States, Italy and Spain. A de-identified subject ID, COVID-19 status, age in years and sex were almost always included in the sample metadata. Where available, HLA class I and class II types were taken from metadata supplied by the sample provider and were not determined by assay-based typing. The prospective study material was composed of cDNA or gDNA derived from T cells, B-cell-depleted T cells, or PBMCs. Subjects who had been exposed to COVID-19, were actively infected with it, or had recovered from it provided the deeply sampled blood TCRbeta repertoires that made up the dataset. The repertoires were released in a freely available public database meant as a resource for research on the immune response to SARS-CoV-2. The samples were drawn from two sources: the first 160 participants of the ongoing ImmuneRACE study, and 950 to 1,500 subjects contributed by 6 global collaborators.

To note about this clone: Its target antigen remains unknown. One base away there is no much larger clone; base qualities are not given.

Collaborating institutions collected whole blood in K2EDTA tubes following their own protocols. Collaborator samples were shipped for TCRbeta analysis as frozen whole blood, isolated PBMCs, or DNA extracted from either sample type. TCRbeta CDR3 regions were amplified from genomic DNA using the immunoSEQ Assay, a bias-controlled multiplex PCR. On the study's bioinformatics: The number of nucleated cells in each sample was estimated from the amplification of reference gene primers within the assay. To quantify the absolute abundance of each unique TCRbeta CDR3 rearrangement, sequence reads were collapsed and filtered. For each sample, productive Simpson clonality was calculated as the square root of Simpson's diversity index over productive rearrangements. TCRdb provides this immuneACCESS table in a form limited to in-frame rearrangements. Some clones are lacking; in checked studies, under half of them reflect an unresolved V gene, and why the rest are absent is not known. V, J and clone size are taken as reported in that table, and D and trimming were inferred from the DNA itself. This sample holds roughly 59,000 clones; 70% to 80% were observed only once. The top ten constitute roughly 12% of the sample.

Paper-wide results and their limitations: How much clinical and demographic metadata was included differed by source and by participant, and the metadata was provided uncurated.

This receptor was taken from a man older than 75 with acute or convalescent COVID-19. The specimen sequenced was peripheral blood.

The DNA sequence reads TGTGCCAGCAGCTGGCCAGGGAACGAGCAGTACTTC. This codes for CASSWPGNEQYF. This receptor chain uses TRBV7-8 and TRBJ2-7; TRBD1 is a weak D gene call, 5 bases matching. The CDR3 holds 12 amino acids from the cysteine to the phenylalanine. The read is trimmed to its CDR3 DNA, 36 bases read in frame from base 1. Deletion took 4 bases off V and 5 bases off J, with a span of 9 bases between the germline ends. Taken from the germline V gene, the CDR1 and CDR2 loops are SGHVS and FQNEAQ.